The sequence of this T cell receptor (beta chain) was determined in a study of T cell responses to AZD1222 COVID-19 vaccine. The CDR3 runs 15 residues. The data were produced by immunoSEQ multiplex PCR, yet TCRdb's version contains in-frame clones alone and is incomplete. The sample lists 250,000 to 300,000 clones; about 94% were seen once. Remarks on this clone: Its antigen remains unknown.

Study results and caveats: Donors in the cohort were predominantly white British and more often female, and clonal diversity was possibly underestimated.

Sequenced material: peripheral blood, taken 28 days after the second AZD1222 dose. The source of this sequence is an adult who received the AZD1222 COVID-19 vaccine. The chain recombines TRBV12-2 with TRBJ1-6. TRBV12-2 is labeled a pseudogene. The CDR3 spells CASRLPEGGISPLHF. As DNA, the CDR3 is TGTGCAAGTCGCTTACCGGAGGGGGGAATTTCACCCCTCCACTTT.